This T cell receptor beta chain was profiled in a study of blood T cell repertoires in COVID-19. As for the study in general: Both acute and convalescent COVID-19 samples were obtained from the United States, Italy and Spain. PBMCs, B-cell-depleted T cells, or T cells provided the cDNA or gDNA that made up the material.

The trim removed 0 bases at V and 8 bases at J, leaving 5 bases unmatched. Germline V gene lookup returns CDR1 SGHRS and CDR2 YFSETQ. The CDR3 extends over 15 amino acids. In the authors' workflow: Amplifying reference gene primers gave estimates of nucleated cell counts. The method was immunoSEQ multiplex PCR; TCRdb's version includes in-frame clones alone and lacks a portion of them. V, J and clone size were drawn from that table, and D and trimming were deduced from the DNA. The data show about 400,000 clones, around 87% seen once. This TCR was sampled from a human donor in a cohort sampled during active COVID-19. The chain recombines TRBV5-1 with TRBJ1-4; 9 nucleotides match TRBD1. The sample consisted of peripheral blood. In nucleotides, the CDR3 is TGCGCCAGCAGCTTGGAAGGACAGGGGAGGGAAAAACTGTTTTTT. It yields the protein CASSLEGQGREKLFF. The full variable domain, completed using reference TRBV5-1 and TRBJ1-4, is KAGVTQTPRYLIKTRGQQVTLSCSPISGHRSVSWYQQTPGQGLQFLFEYFSETQRNKGNFPGRFSGRQFSNSRSEMNVSTLELGDSALYLCASSLEGQGREKLFFGSGTQLSVL.